These 13 T cell receptor beta chains were all obtained from the same sample, sequenced in a study of OX40 agonist ivuxolimab in advanced cancers. The repertoire was sequenced with immunoSEQ multiplex PCR; TCRdb's copy has only in-frame clones and lacks some. The sample includes approximately 50,000 clones, roughly three quarters of them seen just once. The material was CD4+ or CD8+ T cells sorted from blood, obtained in a trial of the OX40 agonist ivuxolimab. The receptors shown here come from an adult with an advanced solid tumor such as melanoma, head and neck, liver or kidney cancer.

The CDR3, as DNA: TGTGCCAGCAGCCAATCGGGCGACTACTACACCTTC. Residues: CASSQSGDYYTF. The gene calls are TRBV16 and TRBJ1-2; no clear D gene. The CDR3 extends over 12 amino acids. Germline-derived CDR1 and CDR2 are KGHSY and FQNENV. Trimming took 0 bases from V and 10 from J, leaving 9 bases between them.

This clone was counted once. V usage is TRBV18 and J usage is TRBJ2-3; D is undetermined. Germline CDR1 and CDR2: KGHSH and LQKENI. V lost 0 bases and J 3 bases, leaving 1 base between the germline ends. The length of the CDR3 is 12 residues. The CDR3 reads CASSPPTDTQYF. CDR3 bases: TGTGCCAGCTCACCACCTACAGATACGCAGTATTTT.

V usage is TRBV11-2 and J usage is TRBJ2-1; tentatively, D is TRBD1 (6 bases). The CDR3 totals 14 residues. The V end was cut by 5 bases, the J end by 6 bases, with 14 bases between. The germline V gene has CDR1 SGHAT and CDR2 FQNNGV. CDR3 sequence reads: CASSQILQGNEQFF. For the CDR3, the DNA is TGTGCCAGCAGCCAAATATTACAGGGCAATGAGCAGTTCTTC.

V is TRBV6-1 and J is TRBJ2-3, with TRBD2 matching 11 bases. Germline CDR1 MNHNS, CDR2 SASEGT. The CDR3 consists of 19 residues. After removal of 3 bases from V and 2 bases from J, the junction contained 13 bases not matched to a gene. The CDR3, as DNA: TGTGCCAGCAGTGAGGGTAGACTAGCGGGAATAAAACTCACAGATACGCAGTATTTT. Residues: CASSEGRLAGIKLTDTQYF.

The chain employs TRBV12-5 and TRBJ2-1; TRBD1 is a possible D gene (5 bases). CDR3 length: 12 residues. V lost 7 bases and J 4 bases, leaving 8 bases between the germline ends. Germline values: CDR1 LGHNT, CDR2 FRNRAP. CDR3 bases: TGTGCTAGTGAGGGGAATTACAATGAGCAGTTCTTC. Translation gives CASEGNYNEQFF.

V and J are TRBV19 and TRBJ1-1; tentatively, D is TRBD1 (6 bases). Germline V gene sequence: CDR1 LNHDA, CDR2 SQIVND (reference sequence). The CDR3 loop spans 17 amino acids. Trimming shortened V by 4 bases and J by 4 bases, and 22 bases separated the two germline ends. CDR3 loop: CASSTPYRAQASTEAFF. The CDR3 nucleotides are TGTGCCAGTAGTACACCCTACAGGGCCCAAGCCAGCACTGAAGCTTTCTTT.

This clone has more than one count but fewer than ten. J is TRBJ2-1 and V is TRBV11-2, with D possibly TRBD1 on 6 matching bases. V lost 4 bases and J lost 10, with 20 bases in between. The CDR3 is 15 amino acids. Germline CDR1 is SGHAT and CDR2 is FQNNGV. CDR3 residues: CASSSLRTEGQEQFF. CDR3 bases: TGTGCCAGCAGCTCCCTCCGGACAGAGGGCCAGGAGCAGTTCTTC.

This clone has a handful of counts. CDR3 nucleotide sequence: TGCGCCAGCAGCCAAGACCAACTAGCGGGACCCGTCTACGAGCAGTACTTC. This encodes CASSQDQLAGPVYEQYF. The chain uses TRBV4-1 and TRBJ2-7; 10 bases map to TRBD2. The CDR3 loop spans 17 amino acids. CDR1 is MGHRA, CDR2 YSYEKL, per germline. V trimming: 0 bases; J trimming: 3 bases; junction bases outside the gene matches: 8.

The genes are TRBV7-2 and TRBJ2-7, with 8 positions matching TRBD2. CDR1 is SGHTA, CDR2 FQGNSA, per germline. V was clipped by 8 bases and J by 2 bases; unmatched bases: 5. The CDR3 runs 13 residues. CDR3 protein: CASGSGGAYEQYF. As DNA, the CDR3 is TGTGCCAGCGGATCGGGAGGGGCCTACGAGCAGTACTTC. The full variable domain, in which reference TRBV7-2 and TRBJ2-7 provide the parts outside the CDR3, is GAGVSQSPSNKVTEKGKDVELRCDPISGHTALYWYRQSLGQGLEFLIYFQGNSAPDKSGLPSDRFSAERTGGSVSTLTIQRTQQEDSAVYLCASGSGGAYEQYFGPGTRLTVT.

The chain is built from TRBV28 and TRBJ2-1, with 13 bases lining up with TRBD2. Germline V lookup: CDR1 MDHEN, CDR2 SYDVKM. The CDR3 extends over 16 amino acids. J gave up 9 bases and V 3 bases, and 8 bases lay outside the gene matches. CDR3 loop: CASSFAGTSGTLEQFF. DNA for the CDR3: TGTGCCAGCAGTTTCGCCGGGACTAGCGGGACTCTTGAGCAGTTCTTC.

The V gene is TRBV28, the J gene TRBJ2-1; TRBD2 agrees at 11 bases. V lost 5 bases, J lost 5 bases, and 8 bases stayed unmatched. This CDR3 is 16 amino acids long. The germline V gene has CDR1 MDHEN and CDR2 SYDVKM. The DNA for the CDR3 is TGTGCCAGCAGTCTGCCGGGACTAGCGGATCACAATGAGCAGTTCTTC. Its translation is CASSLPGLADHNEQFF.

The chain joins TRBV29-1 to TRBJ2-5; possible D gene TRBD1, 6 bases. In germline, CDR1 is SQVTM, CDR2 ANQGSEA. The CDR3 loop spans 11 amino acids. V dropped 6 bases and J dropped 2 bases, with 7 bases sitting between them. CDR3 coding DNA: TGCAGCGTGGACAGACAAGAGACCCAGTACTTC. This gives the protein CSVDRQETQYF.

The sample holds a few counts of this clone. The chain uses TRBV5-1 and TRBJ2-1; D gene ambiguous. V lost 4 bases and J 8 bases, leaving 16 bases between the germline ends. This CDR3 contains 14 residues. In germline, CDR1 is SGHRS, CDR2 YFSETQ. CDR3 in amino acids: CASSPDQASDEQFF. The CDR3 DNA reads TGCGCCAGCAGCCCGGACCAGGCTTCCGATGAGCAGTTCTTC. Complete variable domain (other parts from reference TRBV5-1 and TRBJ2-1): KAGVTQTPRYLIKTRGQQVTLSCSPISGHRSVSWYQQTPGQGLQFLFEYFSETQRNKGNFPGRFSGRQFSNSRSEMNVSTLELGDSALYLCASSPDQASDEQFFGPGTRLTVL.